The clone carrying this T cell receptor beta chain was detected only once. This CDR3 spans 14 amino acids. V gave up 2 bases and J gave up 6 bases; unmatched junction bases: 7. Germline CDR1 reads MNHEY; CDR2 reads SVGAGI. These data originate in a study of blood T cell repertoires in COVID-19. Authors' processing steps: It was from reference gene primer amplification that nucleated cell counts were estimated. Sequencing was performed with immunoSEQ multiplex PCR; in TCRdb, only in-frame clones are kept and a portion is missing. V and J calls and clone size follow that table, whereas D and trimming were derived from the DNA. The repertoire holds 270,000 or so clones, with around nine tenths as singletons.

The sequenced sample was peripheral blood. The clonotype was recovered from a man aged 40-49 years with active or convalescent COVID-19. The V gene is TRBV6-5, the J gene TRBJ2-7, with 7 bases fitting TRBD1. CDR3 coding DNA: TGTGCCAGCAGTTACACCGGGACAGAGAGCGAGCAGTACTTC. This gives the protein CASSYTGTESEQYF.